This entry concerns a single T cell receptor beta chain. Original data processing: Estimated nucleated cell counts came from reference gene primer amplification. Using immunoSEQ multiplex PCR, the repertoire was profiled, and TCRdb retains in-frame clones only, with some absent. V and J calls and clone size are given by that table; D and trimming were obtained from the DNA. The sample contains under 250,000 clones, about 90% of which appear only once. This sample stems from a study of blood T cell repertoires in COVID-19. Study at large: Italy, Spain and the United States were the sources of the convalescent and acute COVID-19 samples. Sources were T cells, B-cell-depleted T cells, or PBMCs; the material itself was cDNA or gDNA.

Sequencing was performed on peripheral blood. The sequence was collected from a man aged 25 to 40 with acute or convalescent COVID-19.

The CDR3: CASSLTASGVTTDTQYF. CDR3 bases: TGTGCCAGCAGCTTAACGGCTAGCGGGGTCACCACAGATACGCAGTATTTT. The rearrangement links TRBV7-3 to TRBJ2-3, with 9 bases aligning to TRBD2. The germline V gene has CDR1 SGHTA and CDR2 FQGTGA. The CDR3 covers 17 residues. J lost 2 bases, V lost 0 bases, and 6 bases had no gene match.